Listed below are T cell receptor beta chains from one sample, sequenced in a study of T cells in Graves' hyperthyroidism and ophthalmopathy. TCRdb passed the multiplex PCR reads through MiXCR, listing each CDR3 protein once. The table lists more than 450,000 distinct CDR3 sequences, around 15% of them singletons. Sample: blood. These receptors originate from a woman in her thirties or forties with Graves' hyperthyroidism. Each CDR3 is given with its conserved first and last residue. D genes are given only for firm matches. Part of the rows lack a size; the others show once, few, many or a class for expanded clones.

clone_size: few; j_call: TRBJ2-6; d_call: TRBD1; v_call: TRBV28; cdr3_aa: CASSSGQGSSGANVLTF; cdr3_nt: TGTGCCAGCAGTTCCGGACAGGGTAGCTCTGGGGCCAACGTCCTGACTTTC
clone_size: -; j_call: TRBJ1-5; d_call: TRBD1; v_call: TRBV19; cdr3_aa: CASSLHRQGNNQPQHF; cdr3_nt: TGTGCCAGTAGCTTACACCGACAGGGGAACAATCAGCCCCAGCATTTT
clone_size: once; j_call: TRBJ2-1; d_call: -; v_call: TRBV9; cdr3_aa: CASSVANGLDEQFF; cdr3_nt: TGTGCCAGCAGCGTAGCCAACGGACTGGATGAGCAGTTCTTC
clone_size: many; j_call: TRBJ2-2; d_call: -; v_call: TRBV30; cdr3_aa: CAWSVGLNTGELFF; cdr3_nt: TGTGCCTGGAGTGTTGGTTTGAACACCGGGGAGCTGTTTTTT
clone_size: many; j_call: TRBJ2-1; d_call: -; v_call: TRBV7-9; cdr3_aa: CASSFWGTPEEQFF; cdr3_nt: TGTGCCAGCAGCTTTTGGGGGACTCCCGAGGAGCAGTTCTTC
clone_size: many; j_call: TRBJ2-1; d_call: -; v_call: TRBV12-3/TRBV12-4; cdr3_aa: CASRPTGLSDNEQFF; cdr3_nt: TGTGCCAGCAGACCCACTGGCTTGTCGGACAATGAGCAGTTCTTC
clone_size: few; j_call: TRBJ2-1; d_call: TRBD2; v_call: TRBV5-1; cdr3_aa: CASSLILASGGHNEQFF; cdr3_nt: TGCGCCAGCAGCTTGATCTTGGCTAGCGGGGGTCACAATGAGCAGTTCTTC
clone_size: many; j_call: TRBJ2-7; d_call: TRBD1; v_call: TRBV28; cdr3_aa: CASSSGTGEPYEQYF; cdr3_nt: TGTGCCAGCAGTTCCGGGACAGGGGAGCCCTACGAGCAGTACTTC
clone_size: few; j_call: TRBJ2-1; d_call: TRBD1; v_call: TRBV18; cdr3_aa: CASSQTRDRANNEQFF; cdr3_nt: TGTGCCAGCTCACAGACCCGGGACAGGGCGAACAATGAGCAGTTCTTC
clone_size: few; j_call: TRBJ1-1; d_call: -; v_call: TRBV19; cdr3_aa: CASSIRAGTDLEAFF; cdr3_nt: TGTGCCAGTAGTATCCGAGCGGGGACCGACCTTGAAGCTTTCTTT
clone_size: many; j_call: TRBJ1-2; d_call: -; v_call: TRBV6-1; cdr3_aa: CASSADSQSFLYGYTF; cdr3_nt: TGTGCCAGCAGTGCTGACAGCCAAAGCTTCCTCTATGGCTACACCTTC
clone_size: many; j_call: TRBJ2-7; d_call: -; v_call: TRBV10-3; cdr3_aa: CAISRTDEQYF; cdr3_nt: TGTGCCATCTCACGGACAGACGAGCAGTACTTC
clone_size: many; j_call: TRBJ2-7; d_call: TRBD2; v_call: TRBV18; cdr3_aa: CASSPSASGSYEQYF; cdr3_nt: TGTGCCAGCTCACCCTCGGCTAGCGGATCCTACGAGCAGTACTTC
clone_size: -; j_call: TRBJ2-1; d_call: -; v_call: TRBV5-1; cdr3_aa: CASRVAGVNEQFF; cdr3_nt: TGCGCCAGCAGAGTTGCAGGGGTAAATGAGCAGTTCTTC
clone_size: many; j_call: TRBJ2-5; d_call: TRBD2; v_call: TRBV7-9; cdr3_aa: CASSISLAGKETQYF; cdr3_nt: TGTGCCAGCAGCATCTCTCTAGCGGGAAAAGAGACCCAGTACTTC
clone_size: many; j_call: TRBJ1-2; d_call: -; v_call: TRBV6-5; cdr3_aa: CASSYWPITGPGVGYTF; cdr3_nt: TGTGCCAGCAGTTACTGGCCGATCACAGGGCCAGGGGTTGGCTACACCTTC
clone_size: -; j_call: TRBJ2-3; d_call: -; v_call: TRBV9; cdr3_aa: CASSERQITDTQYF; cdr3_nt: TGTGCCAGCAGCGAGAGACAGATAACAGATACGCAGTATTTT
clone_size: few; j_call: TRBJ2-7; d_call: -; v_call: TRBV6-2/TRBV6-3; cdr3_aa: CASTGGRWFEQYF; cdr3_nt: TGTGCCAGCACGGGGGGCCGGTGGTTTGAGCAGTACTTC
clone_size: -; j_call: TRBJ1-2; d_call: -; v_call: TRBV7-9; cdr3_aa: CASSQPGGYTF; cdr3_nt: TGTGCCAGCAGCCAACCAGGTGGCTACACCTTC
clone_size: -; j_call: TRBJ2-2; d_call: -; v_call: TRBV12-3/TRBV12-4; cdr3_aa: CASSLGGDPHTGELFF; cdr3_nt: TGTGCCAGCAGTTTAGGTGGGGATCCCCACACCGGGGAGCTGTTTTTT
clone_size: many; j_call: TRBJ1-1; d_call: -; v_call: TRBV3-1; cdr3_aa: CASSQDLLGEVNTEAFF; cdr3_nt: TGTGCCAGCAGCCAAGATTTACTAGGGGAGGTGAACACTGAAGCTTTCTTT
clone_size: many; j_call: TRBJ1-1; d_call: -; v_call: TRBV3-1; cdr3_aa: CASSQDWQGLEAFF; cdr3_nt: TGTGCCAGCAGCCAAGATTGGCAGGGGCTAGAAGCTTTCTTT
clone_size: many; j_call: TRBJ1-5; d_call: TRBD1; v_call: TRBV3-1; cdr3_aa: CASSPRDRPVSNQPQHF; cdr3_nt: TGTGCCAGCAGCCCAAGGGACAGACCAGTTAGCAATCAGCCCCAGCATTTT
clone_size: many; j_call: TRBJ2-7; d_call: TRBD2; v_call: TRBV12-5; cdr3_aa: CASRAGGPFNEQYF; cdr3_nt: TGTGCTAGTCGAGCGGGAGGGCCGTTTAACGAGCAGTACTTC
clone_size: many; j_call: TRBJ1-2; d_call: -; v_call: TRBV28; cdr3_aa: CASSLELRYYGYTF; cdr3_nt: TGTGCCAGCAGTTTAGAGTTGAGATACTATGGCTACACCTTC
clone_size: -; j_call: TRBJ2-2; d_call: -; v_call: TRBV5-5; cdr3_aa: CASSFSDRELFF; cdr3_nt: TGTGCCAGCAGCTTTTCGGACAGGGAGCTGTTTTTT
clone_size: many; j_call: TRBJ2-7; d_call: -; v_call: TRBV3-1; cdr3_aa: CASSQEVVGSYEQYF; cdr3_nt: TGTGCCAGCAGCCAAGAGGTCGTCGGTTCATACGAGCAGTACTTC
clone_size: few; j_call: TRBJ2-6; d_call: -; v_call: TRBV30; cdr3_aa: CAWRENRAREPGANVLTF; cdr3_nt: TGTGCCTGGAGAGAAAACAGGGCGAGGGAACCCGGGGCCAACGTCCTGACTTTC
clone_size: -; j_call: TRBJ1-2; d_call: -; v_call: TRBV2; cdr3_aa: CASSESGGHLGYTF; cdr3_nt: TGTGCCAGCAGTGAATCGGGGGGCCACCTTGGCTACACCTTC
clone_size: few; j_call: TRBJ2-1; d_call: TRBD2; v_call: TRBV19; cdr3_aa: CASSIQREAPVSEQFF; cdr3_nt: TGTGCCAGTAGTATTCAGCGGGAGGCCCCCGTTAGTGAGCAGTTCTTC
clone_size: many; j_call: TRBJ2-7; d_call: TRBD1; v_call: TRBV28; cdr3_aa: CASSAGTGAGEQYF; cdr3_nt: TGTGCCAGCAGTGCCGGGACAGGGGCCGGGGAGCAGTACTTC
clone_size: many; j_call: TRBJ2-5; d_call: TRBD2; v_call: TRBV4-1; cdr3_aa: CASSQGGGGLGTQYF; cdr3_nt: TGCGCCAGCAGCCAAGGGGGCGGGGGGCTGGGGACCCAGTACTTC
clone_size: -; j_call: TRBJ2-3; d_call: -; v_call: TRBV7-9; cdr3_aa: CASSPTDPGLREVGTDTQYF; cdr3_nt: TGTGCCAGCAGCCCAACAGACCCCGGGTTGAGGGAGGTTGGCACAGATACGCAGTATTTT
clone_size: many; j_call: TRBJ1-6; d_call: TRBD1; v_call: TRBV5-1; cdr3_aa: CASSEGQGSNNSPLHF; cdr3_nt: TGCGCCAGCAGCGAGGGACAGGGCAGTAATAATTCACCCCTCCACTTT
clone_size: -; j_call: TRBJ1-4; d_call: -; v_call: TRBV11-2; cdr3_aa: CASTLNSEKLFF; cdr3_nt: TGTGCCAGCACCCTCAACAGTGAAAAACTGTTTTTT
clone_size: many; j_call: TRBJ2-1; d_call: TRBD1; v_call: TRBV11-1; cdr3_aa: CASRLGTGVVYEQFF; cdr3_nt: TGTGCCAGCAGACTCGGGACAGGGGTTGTATATGAGCAGTTCTTC
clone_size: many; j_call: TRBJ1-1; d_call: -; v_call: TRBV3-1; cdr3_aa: CASSQDVGGMANTEAFF; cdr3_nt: TGTGCCAGCAGCCAAGATGTGGGGGGTATGGCGAACACTGAAGCTTTCTTT
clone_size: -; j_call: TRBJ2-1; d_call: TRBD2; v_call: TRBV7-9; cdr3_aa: CASSLGLTDYNEQFF; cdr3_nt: TGTGCCAGCAGCCTGGGACTAACGGACTACAATGAGCAGTTCTTC
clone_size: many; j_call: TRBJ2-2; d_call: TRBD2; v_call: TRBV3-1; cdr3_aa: CASSQDNLAGGPNTGELFF; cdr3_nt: TGTGCCAGCAGCCAAGATAACCTAGCGGGAGGGCCGAACACCGGGGAGCTGTTTTTT